The 16 T cell receptor beta chains presented below share a single source sample, sequenced in a study of blood T cells in healthy people across ages. Then a second PCR, running about 6 to 12 cycles, was carried out with a sample-barcoded 5' primer and a J-beta primer mix. TCRdb called the 5' RACE reads again in MiXCR, with one record for every CDR3 protein. The sample holds 750,000 to 1,000,000 distinct CDR3 sequences, about 29% seen once. This sample also appeared in a second study, on T cells of mothers and their children.

The material sequenced was blood. The receptors stem from a woman in her thirties or forties in good health.

This chain uses TRBV20-1 with TRBJ1-2, with TRBD1 as a possible D gene (6 bases). With 8 bases removed from V and 7 bases from J, the gap between germline ends came to 17 bases. Germline V gives CDR1 DFQATT, CDR2 SNEGSKA (reference sequence). The CDR3 has 12 residues. CDR3 sequence reads: CSLGEGGRGYTF. In nucleotides, the CDR3 is TGCAGTCTTGGGGAGGGGGGCCGTGGCTACACCTTC.

This clonotype has more than one count but fewer than ten. The gene calls are TRBV10-3 and TRBJ2-3; D uncertain. The CDR3 is 15 residues long. V dropped 0 bases and J dropped 2 bases, with 9 bases sitting between them. Germline V gene lookup returns CDR1 ENHRY and CDR2 SYGVKD. The CDR3 sequence: CAISESQQFTDTQYF. CDR3 coding DNA: TGTGCCATCAGTGAGTCGCAGCAGTTCACAGATACGCAGTATTTT.

This clonotype showed up just a few times. This chain uses TRBV6-1 with TRBJ2-5; possibly TRBD2 for D (6 bases). The CDR3 sequence is 15 residues long. The V and J ends lost 4 bases and 5 bases respectively, with 17 bases between them. Per the germline V gene, CDR1 is MNHNS and CDR2 is SASEGT. The CDR3 protein is CASSAPGLQWETQYF. CDR3 coding DNA: TGTGCCAGCAGTGCCCCGGGACTCCAGTGGGAGACCCAGTACTTC.

This chain connects TRBV7-2 to TRBJ2-7; 11 nucleotides match TRBD1. The J segment lost 2 bases and the V segment lost 9 bases, leaving 9 bases of the junction unmatched. Germline V gives CDR1 SGHTA, CDR2 FQGNSA. The CDR3 has 15 amino acids. This chain's CDR3 is CASRGGTGGPYEQYF. CDR3 sequence (DNA): TGTGCCAGTAGAGGAGGGACAGGGGGGCCCTACGAGCAGTACTTC.

This clonotype was picked up many times. The gene calls are TRBV6-5 and TRBJ2-7, with 8 bases identical to TRBD1. Trimming at V came to 2 bases and at J to 6 bases, leaving 3 bases not matched to a gene. CDR3 length: 13 residues. Germline CDR1 reads MNHEY; CDR2 reads SVGAGI. The CDR3 region is CASSYGTGTEQYF. The CDR3 DNA reads TGTGCCAGCAGTTACGGGACAGGCACCGAGCAGTACTTC.

The chain carries TRBV3-1 and TRBJ1-4; a possible D gene is TRBD1 (5 bases). Deletions cut 1 base from V and 0 bases from J, with 9 bases between. The CDR3 totals 16 residues. Germline CDR1 and CDR2: LGHDT and YNNKEL (reference sequence). The DNA for the CDR3 is TGTGCCAGCAGCCAAGGGGGCAGATCAACTAATGAAAAACTGTTTTTT. It translates to CASSQGGRSTNEKLFF.

This clonotype was counted ten times or more. This rearrangement joins TRBV5-1 to TRBJ2-7, with 7 bases that match TRBD1. Germline CDR1 is SGHRS and CDR2 is YFSETQ. V lost 2 bases and J lost 3; bases outside the gene matches: 5. The CDR3 is 14 residues long. Here the CDR3 DNA reads TGCGCCAGCAGCTTAGGGACAGACCTCTACGAGCAGTACTTC. Protein product: CASSLGTDLYEQYF. The entire variable domain, with the rest obtained from reference TRBV5-1 and TRBJ2-7, is as follows: KAGVTQTPRYLIKTRGQQVTLSCSPISGHRSVSWYQQTPGQGLQFLFEYFSETQRNKGNFPGRFSGRQFSNSRSEMNVSTLELGDSALYLCASSLGTDLYEQYFGPGTRLTVT.

The chain uses TRBV7-2 and TRBJ1-4; D may be TRBD1 (5 bases). V was shortened by 5 bases and J by 6 bases, with 13 bases between the two germline ends. The CDR3 length is 14 residues. Looked up from germline, CDR1 is SGHTA and CDR2 is FQGNSA. CDR3 nucleotides: TGTACCAGCAGCCGAGGGCAGGGTCATGAAAAACTGTTTTTT. This codes for CTSSRGQGHEKLFF.

The chain combines TRBV11-2 with TRBJ2-1, with D perhaps matching TRBD1 or TRBD2 (6 bases each). This CDR3 has 17 residues. V gave up 7 bases and J gave up 10 bases, with 29 bases separating them. From germline, CDR1 is SGHAT and CDR2 FQNNGV. CDR3 coding DNA: TGTGCCAGCACCCCGAGGGGGGACCGTATTTTTTCCGGGGAGCAGTTCTTC. Translation: CASTPRGDRIFSGEQFF.

The rearrangement uses TRBV5-1 and TRBJ2-5, with D tentatively TRBD2 (7 bases). V dropped 1 base and J dropped 4 bases, with 17 bases sitting between them. CDR1 is SGHRS and CDR2 is YFSETQ in the germline V gene. The CDR3 sequence is 16 residues long. The CDR3 bases are TGCGCCAGCAGCTTGAGCACGGGGGGCCGGGGAGAGACCCAGTACTTC. It encodes CASSLSTGGRGETQYF.

This clonotype was recorded at least ten times. CDR3 DNA sequence: TGTGCCAGCAGCTTAGAGGGGACACGGAACACTGAAGCTTTCTTT. Protein product: CASSLEGTRNTEAFF. This chain joins TRBV7-9 and TRBJ1-1, with D possibly matching TRBD1 (6 bases). Germline CDR1 and CDR2: SEHNR and FQNEAQ (reference sequence). The CDR3 loop spans 15 amino acids. V was pared by 1 base and J by 1 base, with 10 bases between.

Many counts were recorded for this clonotype. The genes are TRBV5-1 and TRBJ1-2; the D gene is possibly TRBD1 (6 bases). V dropped 0 bases and J dropped 6 bases, with 12 bases sitting between them. CDR1 SGHRS and CDR2 YFSETQ come from the germline V gene. This CDR3 contains 14 residues. The DNA of the CDR3 is TGCGCCAGCAGCTTGGCACGGGGGGCGGATGGCTACACCTTC. It is translated as CASSLARGADGYTF.

A note on this clonotype: A much more abundant neighbour one base away suggests this may be a read error. The chain joins TRBV29-1 to TRBJ1-1, with D tentatively TRBD1 (5 bases). Germline lookup yields CDR1 SQVTM and CDR2 ANQGSEA. The CDR3 runs 11 residues. The CDR3 nucleotides read TGCAGCATACGACAGAACACTGAAGGTTTCTTT. Encoded protein: CSIRQNTEGFF. The full variable domain, with the rest looked up from reference TRBV29-1 and TRBJ1-1, is SAVISQKPSRDICQRGTSLTIQCQVDSQVTMMFWYRQQPGQSLTLIATANQGSEATYESGFVIDKFPISRPNLTFSTLTVSNMSPEDSSIYLCSIRQNTEGFFGQGTRLTVV.

The chain joins TRBV29-1 to TRBJ2-7; the D is unclear. Germline CDR1 SQVTM, CDR2 ANQGSEA. The CDR3 runs to 10 residues. V lost 7 bases and J lost 2, with 6 bases in between. CDR3 sequence reads: CSGEAYEQYF. The DNA of the CDR3 is TGCAGCGGAGAGGCCTACGAGCAGTACTTC.

The rearrangement joins TRBV10-3 to TRBJ2-1; D call uncertain. From germline, CDR1 is ENHRY and CDR2 SYGVKD. The CDR3 loop spans 13 amino acids. V was shortened by 0 bases and J by 9 bases, with 9 bases between the two germline ends. The chain's CDR3 is CAISESMGGEQFF. The CDR3 nucleotides are TGTGCCATCAGTGAGTCAATGGGTGGTGAGCAGTTCTTC.

This chain uses TRBV3-1 with TRBJ1-5; the match to TRBD1 covers 8 bases. Germline lookup yields CDR1 LGHDT and CDR2 YNNKEL (reference sequence). V dropped 0 bases and J dropped 2; count of bases not matched to a gene: 12. The CDR3 is 19 residues long. CDR3: CASSQDLGSRGRGNQPQHF. The CDR3 region has the DNA TGTGCCAGCAGCCAAGATTTAGGGAGCAGGGGGCGCGGCAATCAGCCCCAGCATTTT.